The 24 T cell receptor beta chains presented below share a single source sample, sequenced in a study of shared clonotypes between healthy human individuals. Sequencing was performed with immunoSEQ multiplex PCR; in TCRdb, only in-frame clones are kept and a portion is missing. The sample lists 2 million or so clones, roughly 94% occurring once. Sequencing used naive CD4+ T cells sorted from blood. As to subset: CD45RA+ positively selected. The receptors come from a man between 18 and 29 years old in good health.

V gene TRBV28 combines with J gene TRBJ1-5; 7 bases map to TRBD1. The germline V gene has CDR1 MDHEN and CDR2 SYDVKM. The CDR3 loop spans 18 amino acids. V gave up 5 bases and J gave up 1 base; unmatched junction bases: 14. The CDR3 bases are TGTGCCAGCAGTCACTATACTCAAACACAGGGGAGCAATCAGCCCCAGCATTTT. This encodes CASSHYTQTQGSNQPQHF. The variable domain in full, completed from reference TRBV28 and TRBJ1-5, reads DVKVTQSSRYLVKRTGEKVFLECVQDMDHENMFWYRQDPGLGLRLIYFSYDVKMKEKGDIPEGYSVSREKKERFSLILESASTNQTSMYLCASSHYTQTQGSNQPQHFGDGTRLSIL.

This clone was seen once. At one end, the junction sequence differs from germline, possibly due to a read error. V is TRBV11-2 and J is TRBJ2-6, with 7 bases that match TRBD2. This CDR3 comprises 13 residues. Germline V gene sequence: CDR1 SGHAT, CDR2 FQNNGV. CDR3 DNA sequence: TGCTCGGTGGGAGGGACTGGGGCCAACGTCCTGACTTTC. It is translated as CSVGGTGANVLTF.

V gene TRBV10-3 combines with J gene TRBJ2-6; 11 bases fit TRBD1. The CDR3 is made up of 17 amino acids. J was trimmed by 2 bases and V by 6 bases; bases with no gene match: 6. Germline-derived CDR1 and CDR2 are ENHRY and SYGVKD. DNA for the CDR3: TGTGCCATCAGAGGACAGGGGGCGGTGGCTGGGGCCAACGTCCTGACTTTC. This sequence encodes CAIRGQGAVAGANVLTF.

The chain joins TRBV19 to TRBJ1-4; 9 bases align to TRBD1. J was trimmed by 8 bases and V by 7 bases; bases with no gene match: 11. Germline V CDR1 and CDR2: LNHDA, SQIVND (reference sequence). The CDR3 loop spans 15 amino acids. In DNA, the CDR3 is TGTGCCAGTAATAAACCCGGGACAGGGCGAGAAAAACTGTTTTTT. Residues: CASNKPGTGREKLFF.

The rearrangement joins TRBV11-2 to TRBJ1-5, with a weak D call TRBD1 (5 bases). CDR3 length: 15 amino acids. The V end was cut by 3 bases, the J end by 2 bases, with 11 bases between. Germline V gives CDR1 SGHAT, CDR2 FQNNGV. CDR3 sequence: CASSFDTGGNQPQHF. The CDR3 region has the DNA TGTGCCAGCAGCTTCGATACAGGTGGCAATCAGCCCCAGCATTTT.

The chain combines TRBV30 with TRBJ2-3; TRBD1 agrees at 7 bases. CDR3 length equals 15 residues. CDR1 and CDR2 (germline): GTSNPN, SVGIG (reference sequence). The trim removed 2 bases at V and 0 bases at J, leaving 5 bases unmatched. The CDR3 here is CAWSKTGASTDTQYF. CDR3 bases: TGTGCCTGGAGTAAAACAGGGGCTAGCACAGATACGCAGTATTTT.

This chain joins TRBV19 and TRBJ1-6, with D possibly matching TRBD1 (5 bases). CDR3 length equals 15 residues. Germline V gives CDR1 LNHDA, CDR2 SQIVND (reference sequence). The V end lost 5 bases, the J end lost 13 bases, and 21 bases lay between the germline ends. CDR3 sequence (DNA): TGTGCCAGTAGTCCCGGACAAGAAAGAATTCCCCCCCTCCACTTT. It yields the protein CASSPGQERIPPLHF.

The chain carries TRBV30 and TRBJ2-2; D gene uncertain. The CDR3 consists of 13 residues. CDR1 GTSNPN and CDR2 SVGIG come from the germline V gene (reference sequence). The germline V and J ends were trimmed by 7 bases and 0 bases, with 9 bases remaining between them. The CDR3 nucleotides read TGTGCCTCTAGAGTCCCGAACACCGGGGAGCTGTTTTTT. Translating gives CASRVPNTGELFF. The full variable domain, its missing parts supplied by reference TRBV30 and TRBJ2-2, is SQTIHQWPATLVQPVGSPLSLECTVEGTSNPNLYWYRQAAGRGLQLLFYSVGIGQISSEVPQNLSASRPQDRQFILSSKKLLLSDSGFYLCASRVPNTGELFFGEGSRLTVL.

The rearrangement links TRBV7-2 to TRBJ1-1, with D possibly matching TRBD1 (5 bases). This CDR3 contains 16 residues. The V end lost 8 bases, the J end lost 5 bases, and 24 bases lay between the germline ends. Germline assignment: CDR1 SGHTA and CDR2 FQGNSA. CDR3 bases: TGTGCCAGCCAAAGCGACTCCTCGTGGGGCTCGACTGAAGCTTTCTTT. Residues: CASQSDSSWGSTEAFF.

The chain is built from TRBV30 and TRBJ1-1; D is unresolved. The CDR3 length is 15 residues. Germline loops: CDR1 GTSNPN, CDR2 SVGIG (reference sequence). V was trimmed by 0 bases and J by 0 bases, leaving 11 bases between them. The chain's CDR3 is CAWSVRGRMNTEAFF. In DNA form, the CDR3 reads TGTGCCTGGAGTGTAAGAGGCAGAATGAACACTGAAGCTTTCTTT.

To note about this clone: One junction end disagrees with the germline gene, perhaps due to a read error. The chain carries TRBV7-2 and TRBJ2-1; 9 bases line up with TRBD1. Germline V gene lookup returns CDR1 SGHTA and CDR2 FQGNSA. CDR3 length: 14 amino acids. This CDR3 is CASTYGTGIGQGIF. Written as DNA, the CDR3 is TGTGCCAGCACCTATGGGACAGGGATTGGTCAGGGGATCTTC.

This clone was recorded once. The rearrangement joins TRBV19 to TRBJ2-3, with D tentatively TRBD2 (5 bases). V gave up 6 bases and J gave up 3 bases, with 13 bases separating them. The CDR3 loop spans 14 amino acids. From germline, CDR1 is LNHDA and CDR2 SQIVND (reference sequence). The CDR3 sequence is CASRLVGSTDTQYF. The CDR3 DNA reads as TGTGCCAGTAGACTAGTCGGGTCGACAGATACGCAGTATTTT. The whole variable domain, remainder taken from reference TRBV19 and TRBJ2-3, is DGGITQSPKYLFRKEGQNVTLSCEQNLNHDAMYWYRQDPGQGLRLIYYSQIVNDFQKGDIAEGYSVSREKKESFPLTVTSAQKNPTAFYLCASRLVGSTDTQYFGPGTRLTVL.

J is TRBJ1-1 and V is TRBV29-1; D unresolved. Trimming shortened V by 7 bases and J by 0 bases, and 12 bases separated the two germline ends. This CDR3 is 13 amino acids long. Germline CDR1 reads SQVTM; CDR2 reads ANQGSEA. The CDR3 is CSADTGMNTEAFF. Here the CDR3 DNA reads TGCAGCGCTGACACGGGAATGAACACTGAAGCTTTCTTT.

The chain couples TRBV4-1 to TRBJ2-7; D possibly matches TRBD1 or TRBD2 (6 bases each). CDR3 size: 19 residues. Germline V CDR1 and CDR2: MGHRA, YSYEKL. With 0 bases removed from V and 3 bases from J, the gap between germline ends came to 24 bases. The CDR3, as DNA: TGCGCCAGCAGCCAAGAACCCCCTGACGGCGGGACACAGTACTACGAGCAGTACTTC. The encoded protein is CASSQEPPDGGTQYYEQYF.

The chain joins TRBV28 to TRBJ1-1; a weak D match, TRBD1 (5 bases). CDR3 length: 14 residues. The V and J ends lost 6 bases and 5 bases respectively, with 16 bases between them. The germline V gene encodes CDR1 MDHEN and CDR2 SYDVKM. CDR3 sequence: CASRVSQGPTEAFF. In nucleotides, the CDR3 is TGTGCCAGCAGAGTCAGCCAGGGTCCAACTGAAGCTTTCTTT.

V is TRBV18 and J is TRBJ2-5; D remains ambiguous. The CDR3 totals 16 residues. The germline V and J ends were trimmed by 5 bases and 2 bases, with 18 bases remaining between them. The germline gives CDR1 KGHSH, CDR2 LQKENI. The CDR3, as DNA: TGTGCCAGCTCAGTGATTGGGCCCGTGGTACAAGAGACCCAGTACTTC. As protein: CASSVIGPVVQETQYF.

Regarding this clone: A read error is possible here, since a much larger clone lies one base away. V gene TRBV29-1 combines with J gene TRBJ1-1, with no clear D. V was clipped by 5 bases and J by 8 bases, with 9 bases between them. The CDR3 runs to 10 residues. The germline CDR1 and CDR2 sequences are SQVTM and ANQGSEA. CDR3 sequence: CSVPRTEAFF. The CDR3 region has the DNA TGCAGCGTTCCGAGGACCGAAGCTTTCTTT.

This chain joins TRBV19 and TRBJ2-4; 11 nucleotides line up with TRBD2. V lost 5 bases to trimming and J lost 0 bases; unmatched junction nucleotides: 12. The CDR3 spans 19 residues. Germline V gene data show CDR1 as LNHDA and CDR2 as SQIVND (reference sequence). CDR3 residues: CASSVTSGGDKLAKNIQYF. CDR3 sequence (DNA): TGTGCCAGTAGTGTCACTAGCGGGGGCGACAAACTAGCCAAAAACATTCAGTACTTC.

The chain combines TRBV20-1 with TRBJ2-1, with D unclear. V shed 3 bases and J shed 6 bases, with 3 bases lying between them. Germline CDR1 is DFQATT and CDR2 is SNEGSKA (reference sequence). The CDR3 runs 10 residues. The CDR3: CSASPNEQFF. CDR3 DNA sequence: TGCAGTGCTAGTCCCAATGAGCAGTTCTTC.

The chain carries TRBV10-2 and TRBJ1-2; the D is unclear. CDR1 is WSHSY and CDR2 is SAAADI in the germline V gene. The CDR3 contains 15 residues. Trimming shortened V by 3 bases and J by 4 bases, and 15 bases separated the two germline ends. The CDR3 loop reads CASSDRWTEFYGYTF. CDR3 sequence (DNA): TGCGCCAGCAGTGATAGGTGGACGGAGTTCTATGGCTACACCTTC.

The CDR3 region has the DNA TGTGCCAGCAGTCGCGGGACGAATCAGCCCCAGCATTTT. The encoded protein is CASSRGTNQPQHF. This sequence joins TRBV7-2 and TRBJ1-5; a weak D match, TRBD1 (5 bases). In germline, CDR1 is SGHTA, CDR2 FQGNSA. The ends were cut back, 6 bases at V and 4 bases at J, with 10 bases in the middle. This CDR3 spans 13 amino acids. The full variable domain, its missing parts supplied by reference TRBV7-2 and TRBJ1-5, is GAGVSQSPSNKVTEKGKDVELRCDPISGHTALYWYRQSLGQGLEFLIYFQGNSAPDKSGLPSDRFSAERTGGSVSTLTIQRTQQEDSAVYLCASSRGTNQPQHFGDGTRLSIL.

The rearrangement uses TRBV29-1 and TRBJ2-7; 7 nucleotides align to TRBD1. Germline V gives CDR1 SQVTM, CDR2 ANQGSEA. The length of the CDR3 is 12 residues. Trimming cost V 7 bases and J 1 base; bases outside gene matches: 4. The CDR3 DNA follows: TGCAGCGCTGGGACAGATTCCTACGAGCAGTACTTC. This encodes CSAGTDSYEQYF.

This clone appeared many times. The sample contains more than one DNA sequence encoding this CDR3. The chain has TRBV30 and TRBJ1-2, with D uncertain. In germline, CDR1 is GTSNPN, CDR2 SVGIG (reference sequence). This CDR3 region has 12 residues. Trimming left V 0 bases short and J 3 bases short, with 5 bases between. The CDR3 sequence: CAWSVGDYGYTF. CDR3 DNA: TGTGCCTGGAGTGTGGGTGACTATGGCTACACCTTC. Full variable domain (rest looked up from reference TRBV30 and TRBJ1-2): SQTIHQWPATLVQPVGSPLSLECTVEGTSNPNLYWYRQAAGRGLQLLFYSVGIGQISSEVPQNLSASRPQDRQFILSSKKLLLSDSGFYLCAWSVGDYGYTFGSGTRLTVV.

The V call is TRBV5-4, the J call TRBJ2-1; no clear D gene. Germline-derived CDR1 and CDR2 are SGHNT and YYREEE (reference sequence). The CDR3 contains 12 residues. Trimming pared 4 bases from V and 9 bases from J, leaving 11 bases between. CDR3 amino acids: CASSLLAGEQFF. Written as DNA, the CDR3 is TGTGCCAGCAGCCTTTTAGCTGGTGAGCAGTTCTTC.